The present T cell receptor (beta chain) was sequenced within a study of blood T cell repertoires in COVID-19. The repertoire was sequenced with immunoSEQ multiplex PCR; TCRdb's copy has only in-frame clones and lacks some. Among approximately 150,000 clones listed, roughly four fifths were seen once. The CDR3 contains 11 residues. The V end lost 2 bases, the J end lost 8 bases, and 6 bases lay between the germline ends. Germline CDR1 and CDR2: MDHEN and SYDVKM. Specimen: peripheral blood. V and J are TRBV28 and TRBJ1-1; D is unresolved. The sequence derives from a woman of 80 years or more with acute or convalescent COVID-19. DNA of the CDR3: TGTGCCAGCAGTTTACACGGGGAAGCTTTCTTT. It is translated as CASSLHGEAFF.